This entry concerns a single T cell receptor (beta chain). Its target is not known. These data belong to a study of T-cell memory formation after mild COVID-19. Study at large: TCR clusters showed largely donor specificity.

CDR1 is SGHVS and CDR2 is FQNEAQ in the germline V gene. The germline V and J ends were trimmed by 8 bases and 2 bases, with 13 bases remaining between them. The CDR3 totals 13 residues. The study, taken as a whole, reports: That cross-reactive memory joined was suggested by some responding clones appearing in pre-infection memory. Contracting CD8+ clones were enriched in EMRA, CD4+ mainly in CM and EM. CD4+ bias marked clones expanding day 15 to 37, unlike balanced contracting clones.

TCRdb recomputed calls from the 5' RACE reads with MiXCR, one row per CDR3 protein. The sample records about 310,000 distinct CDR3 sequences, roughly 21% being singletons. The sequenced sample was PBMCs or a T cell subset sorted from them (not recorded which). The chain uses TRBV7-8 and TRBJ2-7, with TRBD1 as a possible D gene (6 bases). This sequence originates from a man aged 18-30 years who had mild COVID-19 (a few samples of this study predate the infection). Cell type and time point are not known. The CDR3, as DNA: TGTGCCAGCGCCGGGACACCTGCCTACGAGCAGTACTTC. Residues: CASAGTPAYEQYF.